A selection of T cell receptor beta chains follows, all from one sample in a study of PD-1 blockade in mismatch repair-deficient tumors. The assay was immunoSEQ multiplex PCR, and TCRdb's table has in-frame clones only and misses some. This table has 75,000 to 80,000 clones, 70% to 90% appearing once. The sample here was peripheral blood, taken 44 weeks after starting pembrolizumab. All receptors come from an adult with mismatch repair-deficient cancer. The CDR3 runs from the conserved cysteine through the conserved F or W. A D gene is named only where the DNA matches it firmly. Size tells how often a clone was seen (once, few, many) or the class of an expanded clone, and some rows leave it out.

length: 14; V: TRBV19; D: NA; size: NA; J: TRBJ2-5; CDR3: CASSWTPRAETQYF; DNA: TGTGCCAGTAGTTGGACTCCCAGAGCGGAGACCCAGTACTTC
length: 15; V: TRBV5-1; D: TRBD1; size: NA; J: TRBJ1-3; CDR3: CASSMTGDSGNTIYF; DNA: TGCGCCAGCAGCATGACAGGGGATTCCGGAAACACCATATATTTT
length: 15; V: TRBV7-2; D: TRBD2; size: NA; J: TRBJ2-1; CDR3: CASSPEGTSTGRQFF; DNA: TGTGCCAGCAGCCCAGAAGGGACTAGTACGGGGAGACAGTTCTTC
length: 17; V: TRBV13; D: NA; size: NA; J: TRBJ2-3; CDR3: CASSSGTQGPSTDTQYF; DNA: TGTGCCAGCAGCTCCGGGACTCAAGGTCCTAGCACAGATACGCAGTATTTT
length: 16; V: TRBV2; D: TRBD2; size: NA; J: TRBJ2-7; CDR3: CASSDGGLVNPYEQYF; DNA: TGTGCCAGCAGTGACGGCGGACTAGTAAACCCCTACGAGCAGTACTTC
length: 13; V: TRBV11-3; D: TRBD1; size: NA; J: TRBJ1-1; CDR3: CASSGTANTEAFF; DNA: TGTGCCAGCAGCGGGACAGCGAACACTGAAGCTTTCTTT
length: 13; V: TRBV5-1; D: NA; size: NA; J: TRBJ2-5; CDR3: CASHSPPQETQYF; DNA: TGCGCCAGCCATAGCCCCCCCCAAGAGACCCAGTACTTC
length: 15; V: TRBV2; D: TRBD1; size: once; J: TRBJ1-2; CDR3: CASRARTGLNYGYTF; DNA: TGTGCCAGCAGGGCGCGGACAGGGCTGAACTATGGCTACACCTTC
length: 14; V: TRBV5-1; D: NA; size: once; J: TRBJ1-2; CDR3: CASSAEGPAYGYTF; DNA: TGCGCCAGTTCAGCGGAGGGGCCGGCCTATGGCTACACCTTC
length: 16; V: TRBV5-4; D: TRBD2; size: NA; J: TRBJ2-2; CDR3: CASSLDTGRATGELFF; DNA: TGTGCCAGCAGCTTGGATACCGGGAGGGCCACCGGGGAGCTGTTTTTT
length: 15; V: TRBV2; D: TRBD1; size: once; J: TRBJ2-1; CDR3: CASRPTGGWSNEQFF; DNA: TGTGCCAGCAGACCGACAGGGGGCTGGAGCAATGAGCAGTTCTTC
length: 15; V: TRBV6-4; D: NA; size: NA; J: TRBJ2-7; CDR3: CASSARSPRDYEQYF; DNA: TGTGCCAGCAGTGCTCGATCCCCCCGGGACTACGAGCAGTACTTC
length: 15; V: TRBV5-1; D: TRBD1; size: NA; J: TRBJ1-4; CDR3: CASSQTGTGGEKLFF; DNA: TGCGCCAGCAGCCAGACCGGTACAGGGGGTGAAAAACTGTTTTTT
length: 16; V: TRBV27; D: NA; size: NA; J: TRBJ1-6; CDR3: CASSLLPGQYNSPLHF; DNA: TGTGCCAGCAGTCTACTTCCGGGACAATATAATTCACCCCTCCACTTT
length: 13; V: TRBV29-1; D: NA; size: NA; J: TRBJ1-1; CDR3: CSAATLLNTEAFF; DNA: TGCAGCGCTGCTACTCTCTTGAACACTGAAGCTTTCTTT
length: 14; V: TRBV27; D: NA; size: NA; J: TRBJ1-2; CDR3: CASSPRGPNYGYTF; DNA: TGTGCCAGCAGTCCCCGCGGGCCTAACTATGGCTACACCTTC
length: 13; V: TRBV5-4; D: NA; size: NA; J: TRBJ1-1; CDR3: CASSRVMNTEAFF; DNA: TGTGCCAGCAGCCGGGTGATGAACACTGAAGCTTTCTTT
length: 14; V: TRBV11-3; D: NA; size: NA; J: TRBJ2-1; CDR3: CASSRVGNTAEQFF; DNA: TGTGCCAGCAGCCGGGTGGGGAATACGGCTGAGCAGTTCTTC
length: 11; V: TRBV27; D: NA; size: NA; J: TRBJ1-1; CDR3: CASRLGTEAFF; DNA: TGTGCCAGCAGATTGGGCACTGAAGCTTTCTTT
length: 15; V: TRBV11-3; D: NA; size: NA; J: TRBJ1-1; CDR3: CASSLDQFVRGEAFF; DNA: TGTGCCAGCAGCTTAGATCAATTTGTGCGGGGTGAAGCTTTCTTT
length: 14; V: TRBV29-1; D: NA; size: NA; J: TRBJ1-1; CDR3: CSVGGTSLATEAFF; DNA: TGCAGCGTCGGTGGGACATCCCTAGCGACTGAAGCTTTCTTT
length: 13; V: TRBV6-5; D: NA; size: NA; J: TRBJ2-2; CDR3: CASSLSNTGELFF; DNA: TGTGCCAGCAGTTTATCGAACACCGGGGAGCTGTTTTTT
length: 14; V: TRBV5-1; D: TRBD2; size: NA; J: TRBJ2-1; CDR3: CASSFLAGEGEQFF; DNA: TGCGCCAGCAGCTTCCTAGCGGGAGAAGGTGAGCAGTTCTTC
length: 15; V: TRBV4-3; D: TRBD2; size: NA; J: TRBJ2-3; CDR3: CASSQVGGSRDTQYF; DNA: TGCGCCAGCAGCCAAGTCGGCGGGAGCAGAGATACGCAGTATTTT
length: 14; V: TRBV6-6; D: NA; size: NA; J: TRBJ2-7; CDR3: CASSLYRDNYEQYF; DNA: TGTGCCAGCAGTCTCTACCGGGACAACTACGAGCAGTACTTC
length: 16; V: TRBV11-3; D: NA; size: NA; J: TRBJ2-7; CDR3: CASRDPWALSSVEQYF; DNA: TGTGCCAGCAGAGACCCCTGGGCCTTAAGCTCGGTCGAGCAGTACTTC
length: 15; V: TRBV9; D: TRBD2; size: NA; J: TRBJ2-1; CDR3: CASSVGGSGYNEQFF; DNA: TGTGCCAGCAGCGTAGGCGGGAGCGGTTACAATGAGCAGTTCTTC
length: 13; V: TRBV6-4; D: NA; size: few; J: TRBJ1-1; CDR3: CASSVEQHTEAFF; DNA: TGTGCCAGCAGTGTCGAGCAACACACTGAAGCTTTCTTT
length: 14; V: TRBV30; D: NA; size: NA; J: TRBJ1-1; CDR3: CAWSVRGVITEAFF; DNA: TGTGCCTGGAGTGTACGGGGGGTTATCACTGAAGCTTTCTTT
length: 13; V: TRBV7-2; D: NA; size: NA; J: TRBJ2-1; CDR3: CASSWSSYNEQFF; DNA: TGTGCCAGCAGCTGGAGCTCCTACAATGAGCAGTTCTTC
length: 16; V: TRBV7-3; D: NA; size: NA; J: TRBJ1-2; CDR3: CASSRGGRGPDYGYTF; DNA: TGTGCCAGCAGCCGGGGGGGGCGCGGGCCTGACTATGGCTACACCTTC
length: 14; V: TRBV6-4; D: TRBD2; size: NA; J: TRBJ2-3; CDR3: CASSSSGRPNTQYF; DNA: TGTGCCAGCAGTTCTAGCGGGAGGCCTAATACGCAGTATTTT
length: 14; V: TRBV7-2; D: TRBD1; size: many; J: TRBJ1-1; CDR3: CASSLVQGGTEAFF; DNA: TGTGCCAGCAGCCTTGTCCAGGGGGGCACTGAAGCTTTCTTT
length: 17; V: TRBV21-1; D: NA; size: NA; J: TRBJ1-2; CDR3: CASSKEPLWSYNYGYTF; DNA: TGTGCCAGCAGCAAAGAGCCCCTTTGGAGCTATAACTATGGCTACACCTTC
length: 19; V: TRBV5-8; D: TRBD2; size: NA; J: TRBJ2-1; CDR3: CASSFLGQSLAGGPNEQFF; DNA: TGTGCCAGCAGCTTCTTGGGACAGAGTCTAGCGGGAGGGCCGAATGAGCAGTTCTTC
length: 15; V: TRBV11-1; D: NA; size: NA; J: TRBJ2-7; CDR3: CASSIIRTATYEQYF; DNA: TGTGCCAGCAGCATCATCAGGACGGCCACCTACGAGCAGTACTTC
length: 12; V: TRBV10-3; D: NA; size: once; J: TRBJ1-2; CDR3: CAISESGDGYTF; DNA: TGTGCCATCAGTGAATCCGGGGATGGCTACACCTTC
length: 14; V: TRBV5-4; D: NA; size: NA; J: TRBJ2-3; CDR3: CASTPRTGGDTQYF; DNA: TGTGCCAGCACCCCTCGTACGGGGGGCGATACGCAGTATTTT
length: 15; V: TRBV7-6; D: NA; size: NA; J: TRBJ1-5; CDR3: CASSLAWGSNQPQHF; DNA: TGTGCCAGCAGCTTAGCGTGGGGTAGCAATCAGCCCCAGCATTTT
length: 14; V: TRBV11-3; D: NA; size: NA; J: TRBJ2-7; CDR3: CASSTSPDGYEQYF; DNA: TGTGCCAGCAGCACTAGTCCGGATGGGTACGAGCAGTACTTC
length: 13; V: TRBV2; D: NA; size: NA; J: TRBJ1-1; CDR3: CASIKARDTEAFF; DNA: TGTGCCAGCATCAAAGCGAGGGACACTGAAGCTTTCTTT
length: 16; V: TRBV7-3; D: TRBD2; size: NA; J: TRBJ2-1; CDR3: CASSLGLAGGLSEQFF; DNA: TGTGCCAGCAGCTTAGGACTAGCGGGAGGGCTCAGTGAGCAGTTCTTC
length: 13; V: TRBV18; D: NA; size: NA; J: TRBJ2-1; CDR3: CASSVERRNEQFF; DNA: TGTGCCAGCTCGGTGGAGCGACGCAATGAGCAGTTCTTC
length: 14; V: TRBV13; D: NA; size: NA; J: TRBJ2-7; CDR3: CASSLNRPSYEQYF; DNA: TGTGCCAGCAGCTTAAACAGACCCTCCTACGAGCAGTACTTC
length: 16; V: TRBV2; D: TRBD2; size: NA; J: TRBJ2-3; CDR3: CASSPRTSPSTDTQYF; DNA: TGTGCCAGCAGTCCGAGGACTAGCCCTAGCACAGATACGCAGTATTTT
length: 12; V: TRBV9; D: NA; size: NA; J: TRBJ2-3; CDR3: CASSESTDTQYF; DNA: TGTGCCAGCAGCGAGAGCACAGATACGCAGTATTTT
length: 15; V: TRBV9; D: NA; size: NA; J: TRBJ2-7; CDR3: CASSVGSAGPHEQYF; DNA: TGTGCCAGCAGCGTAGGTTCGGCAGGTCCCCACGAGCAGTACTTC
length: 15; V: TRBV6-1; D: TRBD1; size: NA; J: TRBJ1-2; CDR3: CASSGRRDRGDGYTF; DNA: TGTGCCAGCAGTGGGCGGCGGGACAGGGGGGATGGCTACACCTTC
length: 13; V: TRBV9; D: TRBD1; size: NA; J: TRBJ1-1; CDR3: CASSSGTGTEAFF; DNA: TGTGCCAGCAGCTCCGGGACAGGGACTGAAGCTTTCTTT
length: 15; V: TRBV4-2; D: NA; size: NA; J: TRBJ2-1; CDR3: CASSQVQGTYNEQFF; DNA: TGTGCCAGCAGCCAAGTCCAGGGGACGTACAATGAGCAGTTCTTC
length: 15; V: TRBV30; D: NA; size: NA; J: TRBJ2-2; CDR3: CAWSRTRRRTGELFF; DNA: TGTGCCTGGAGTCGGACGCGCCGTCGGACCGGGGAGCTGTTTTTT
length: 13; V: TRBV11-2; D: NA; size: NA; J: TRBJ2-1; CDR3: CASSPVAYNEQFF; DNA: TGTGCCAGCAGCCCCGTGGCCTACAATGAGCAGTTCTTC
length: 14; V: TRBV11-3; D: NA; size: NA; J: TRBJ2-2; CDR3: CASSLDPSRGELFF; DNA: TGTGCCAGCAGCTTAGATCCCAGCCGCGGGGAGCTGTTTTTT
length: 19; V: TRBV27; D: TRBD2; size: NA; J: TRBJ2-3; CDR3: CASSNLGLAGGPGVDTQYF; DNA: TGTGCCAGCAGTAACTTAGGACTAGCGGGAGGGCCTGGGGTGGATACGCAGTATTTT
length: 17; V: TRBV14; D: NA; size: NA; J: TRBJ2-7; CDR3: CASSQGSRQVSSYEQYF; DNA: TGTGCCAGCAGCCAAGGGTCTCGACAGGTGAGCTCCTACGAGCAGTACTTC
length: 15; V: TRBV30; D: NA; size: NA; J: TRBJ2-6; CDR3: CAWSVTLSGANVLTF; DNA: TGTGCCTGGAGTGTGACACTCTCTGGGGCCAACGTCCTGACTTTC